The 24 T cell receptor beta chains given below trace back to one sample, sequenced in a study of CD8 T cells in ankylosing spondylitis. TCRdb independently ran MiXCR on the 5' RACE reads; one entry per CDR3 protein. The table has some 840,000 distinct CDR3 sequences, over 9.5% seen once. Study outcomes and limitations: Blood from ankylosing spondylitis patients appeared to carry a characteristic eight-variant TCR beta motif.

These receptors are not linked to any known antigen. Sample: blood, either unsorted or a sorted T cell fraction (not recorded which). These receptors came from a male donor with ankylosing spondylitis.

This clonotype was counted a few times. The CDR3 is CASILSSGVTGELFF. The CDR3 DNA reads TGTGCCAGCATCCTTTCGTCGGGGGTGACCGGGGAGCTGTTTTTT. V is TRBV7-2 and J is TRBJ2-2, with a weak D call TRBD2 (6 bases). Germline-derived CDR1 and CDR2 are SGHTA and FQGNSA. The V gene lost 7 bases and the J gene lost 5 bases, with 17 bases spanning the gap. This CDR3 has 15 amino acids.

The rearrangement links TRBV4-3 to TRBJ1-1, with a weak D call TRBD1 (5 bases). V gave up 1 base and J gave up 5 bases, with 17 bases separating them. Germline V gene sequence: CDR1 LGHNA, CDR2 YSLEER. CDR3 length: 16 residues. In nucleotides, the CDR3 is TGCGCCAGCAGCCAAGGGCAGGGTCTTCTGGAGACTGAAGCTTTCTTT. It yields the protein CASSQGQGLLETEAFF.

This clonotype was counted between two and nine times. The genes are TRBV24-1 and TRBJ1-4; D is unclear. The V end was cut by 4 bases, the J end by 5 bases, with 4 bases between. Per the germline V gene, CDR1 is KGHDR and CDR2 is SFDVKD. CDR3 length equals 12 residues. CDR3 nucleotide sequence: TGTGCCACCAGTGACCGAAATGAAAAACTGTTTTTT. Translation gives CATSDRNEKLFF.

In this sample, this clonotype turned up many times. The chain couples TRBV5-1 to TRBJ2-7; TRBD2 might be the D (6 bases). Germline V CDR1 and CDR2: SGHRS, YFSETQ. This CDR3 comprises 15 residues. Trimming shortened V by 10 bases and J by 5 bases, and 25 bases separated the two germline ends. As DNA, the CDR3 is TGCGCCGCCGAACTTGGACCGGGACCTAGCGACGAGCAGTACTTC. It is translated as CAAELGPGPSDEQYF. Based on the CDR3 plus reference TRBV5-1 and TRBJ2-7, the full variable domain is KAGVTQTPRYLIKTRGQQVTLSCSPISGHRSVSWYQQTPGQGLQFLFEYFSETQRNKGNFPGRFSGRQFSNSRSEMNVSTLELGDSALYLCAAELGPGPSDEQYFGPGTRLTVT.

In its sample, this clonotype was seen a few times. This chain uses TRBV4-3 with TRBJ2-2, with D perhaps matching TRBD1 (6 bases). Trimming took off 6 bases at V and 5 bases at J, with 13 bases between the two ends. Germline V gene data show CDR1 as LGHNA and CDR2 as YSLEER. This CDR3 spans 14 amino acids. CDR3 sequence reads: CASSNRAGTGELFF. The CDR3 DNA sequence: TGCGCCAGCAGTAACAGGGCCGGAACCGGGGAGCTGTTTTTT.

This clonotype was seen a few times. V usage is TRBV5-1 and J usage is TRBJ1-1, with D hard to call. The V gene's germline CDR1 is SGHRS and CDR2 YFSETQ. V gave up 0 bases and J gave up 5 bases, with 11 bases separating them. This CDR3 contains 14 residues. The CDR3 DNA follows: TGCGCCAGCAGCTTGGATAGACCGGGGACTGAAGCTTTCTTT. Its protein is CASSLDRPGTEAFF.

V gene TRBV20-1 combines with J gene TRBJ2-2; 7 bases are a match to TRBD1. This CDR3 has 14 residues. In germline, CDR1 is DFQATT, CDR2 SNEGSKA (reference sequence). J gave up 7 bases and V 0 bases, and 5 bases lay outside the gene matches. The CDR3 loop reads CSAREQGFGGELFF. CDR3 nucleotides: TGCAGTGCTAGAGAACAGGGGTTTGGCGGGGAGCTGTTTTTT.

This clonotype was seen a handful of times. The chain has TRBV20-1 and TRBJ2-7; D call uncertain. The CDR3 is made up of 16 amino acids. Deletions cut 0 bases from V and 6 bases from J, with 21 bases between. Germline CDR1 and CDR2: DFQATT and SNEGSKA (reference sequence). CDR3: CSARDLWRHSNTEQYF. The CDR3 coding sequence is TGCAGTGCTAGAGATCTTTGGCGACATTCAAACACCGAGCAGTACTTC.

This clonotype was observed a handful of times. This chain uses TRBV4-2 with TRBJ2-1; D possibly corresponds to TRBD1 (6 bases). CDR1 and CDR2 from the germline V gene are LGHNA and YNFKEQ. Trimming cost V 4 bases and J 11 bases, with 21 bases left between them. This CDR3 comprises 15 residues. The CDR3 region has the DNA TGTGCCAGCAGCCTAACCGGTTGGGACAACCCTAAGCAGTTCTTC. Translation: CASSLTGWDNPKQFF.

Only a few counts were recorded for this clonotype. The chain is built from TRBV27 and TRBJ1-4, with 9 bases lining up with TRBD1. V dropped 5 bases and J dropped 6; count of bases not matched to a gene: 7. Germline assignment: CDR1 MNHEY and CDR2 SMNVEV (reference sequence). This CDR3 spans 15 amino acids. The CDR3 reads CASSPGQGWYEKLFF. The CDR3 DNA is TGTGCCAGCAGTCCCGGACAGGGGTGGTATGAAAAACTGTTTTTT. Based on the CDR3 plus reference TRBV27 and TRBJ1-4, the full variable domain is EAQVTQNPRYLITVTGKKLTVTCSQNMNHEYMSWYRQDPGLGLRQIYYSMNVEVTDKGDVPEGYKVSRKEKRNFPLILESPSPNQTSLYFCASSPGQGWYEKLFFGSGTQLSVL.

This clonotype was seen ten or more times. CDR3 coding DNA: TGTGCCAGCAGTTCCGGACACCCGAACACTGAAGCTTTCTTT. It translates to CASSSGHPNTEAFF. V is TRBV6-5 and J is TRBJ1-1, with a weak D call TRBD1 (5 bases). Germline CDR1 is MNHEY and CDR2 is SVGAGI. V lost 4 bases and J lost 1, with 10 bases in between. The CDR3 loop spans 14 amino acids.

On this clonotype itself: At one boundary the junction diverges from the germline segment, which might be a read error. The V gene is TRBV27, the J gene TRBJ1-5; 9 nucleotides align to TRBD1. The germline CDR1 and CDR2 sequences are MNHEY and SMNVEV (reference sequence). This CDR3 spans 14 amino acids. DNA of the CDR3: TGCACCAGCAGTTTAAGGGACAGGGATCAGCCCCAGCATTTT. It specifies CTSSLRDRDQPQHF.

The CDR3 bases are TGCAGTGCTAGCAACTACTATGGCTACACCTTC. The encoded protein is CSASNYYGYTF. This chain uses TRBV20-1 with TRBJ1-2; D gene uncertain. CDR1 is DFQATT, CDR2 SNEGSKA, per germline (reference sequence). Trimming removed 3 bases at V and 3 bases at J, with 5 bases between. The CDR3 spans 11 residues.

This clonotype was seen at least ten times. This sequence joins TRBV12-3 or TRBV12-4 and TRBJ2-1, with TRBD2 matching 7 bases. The CDR3 spans 15 residues. With V trimmed by 1 base and J by 2 bases, 2 bases remained unmatched. This CDR3 reads CASSLDGTTYNEQFF. The CDR3 coding sequence is TGTGCCAGCAGTTTAGACGGGACTACCTACAATGAGCAGTTCTTC.

This clonotype appeared a few times. The CDR3 nucleotides read TGTGCCAGCAGCTTATCGGGCGCCCAGTACAATGAGCAGTTCTTC. Its translation: CASSLSGAQYNEQFF. The rearrangement links TRBV7-3 to TRBJ2-1; D unclear. The germline V gene has CDR1 SGHTA and CDR2 FQGTGA. This CDR3 has 15 residues. Trimming shortened V by 2 bases and J by 4 bases, and 12 bases separated the two germline ends.

The genes are TRBV5-1 and TRBJ1-1, with D maybe TRBD1 (5 bases). The CDR3 consists of 15 residues. Per germline, CDR1 SGHRS and CDR2 YFSETQ. V lost 5 bases, J lost 0 bases, and 14 bases lay in between. The CDR3 spells CASRTEGSMNTEAFF. CDR3 DNA sequence: TGCGCCAGCAGAACAGAGGGGTCTATGAACACTGAAGCTTTCTTT.

This clonotype was seen only a few times. The V call is TRBV5-1, the J call TRBJ1-1; D ambiguous. V was clipped by 3 bases and J by 1 base, with 7 bases between them. The CDR3 has 13 amino acids. The germline V gene has CDR1 SGHRS and CDR2 YFSETQ. CDR3 protein: CASSWKPNTEAFF. Written as DNA, the CDR3 is TGCGCCAGCAGCTGGAAACCGAACACTGAAGCTTTCTTT.

This clonotype appeared a few times. The V and J genes are TRBV15 and TRBJ1-5; 9 bases line up with TRBD1. Trimming at V came to 3 bases and at J to 4 bases, leaving 4 bases not matched to a gene. Germline V gene lookup returns CDR1 LNHNV and CDR2 YYDKDF (reference sequence). The CDR3 is made up of 15 amino acids. CDR3 coding DNA: TGTGCCACCAGCAGGACCGGGACAGGGAATCAGCCCCAGCATTTT. It translates to CATSRTGTGNQPQHF.

This clonotype was found a few times. The chain couples TRBV6-1 to TRBJ1-2; 7 positions agree with TRBD1. CDR3 length equals 15 residues. Trimming removed 5 bases from V and 3 bases from J; junction bases left unmatched: 9. Germline loops: CDR1 MNHNS, CDR2 SASEGT. DNA of the CDR3: TGTGCCAGCAGTCGCAACTCCGGGACAGACTATGGCTACACCTTC. Protein: CASSRNSGTDYGYTF.

The chain is built from TRBV7-9 and TRBJ2-1; D remains unclear. The V gene's germline CDR1 is SEHNR and CDR2 FQNEAQ (reference sequence). The CDR3 has 15 amino acids. The V and J ends lost 3 bases and 7 bases respectively, with 16 bases between them. CDR3 residues: CASSLIGGQGNEQFF. In DNA form, the CDR3 reads TGTGCCAGCAGCTTGATCGGTGGGCAAGGGAATGAGCAGTTCTTC.

V and J are TRBV20-1 and TRBJ1-6, with no clear D. This CDR3 has 14 amino acids. Germline CDR1 DFQATT, CDR2 SNEGSKA (reference sequence). V lost 0 bases and J 8 bases, leaving 11 bases between the germline ends. In DNA form, the CDR3 reads TGCAGTGCTAGAGATGCGAAGACGTATTCACCCCTCCACTTT. It is translated as CSARDAKTYSPLHF.

This clonotype was recorded a few times. The rearrangement uses TRBV5-1 and TRBJ2-4; perhaps TRBD1 as D (7 bases). The germline V and J ends were trimmed by 4 bases and 5 bases, with 16 bases remaining between them. Germline V lookup: CDR1 SGHRS, CDR2 YFSETQ. The CDR3 is made up of 15 amino acids. The CDR3 region has the DNA TGCGCCAGCAGCCTATTTGACAGGGAGGAAAACATTCAGTACTTC. Protein product: CASSLFDREENIQYF. Complete variable domain (other parts from reference TRBV5-1 and TRBJ2-4): KAGVTQTPRYLIKTRGQQVTLSCSPISGHRSVSWYQQTPGQGLQFLFEYFSETQRNKGNFPGRFSGRQFSNSRSEMNVSTLELGDSALYLCASSLFDREENIQYFGAGTRLSVL.

This clonotype was observed a few times. The rearrangement joins TRBV10-3 to TRBJ1-2; 7 positions match TRBD1. The length of the CDR3 is 15 residues. The V segment lost 0 bases and the J segment 7 bases; nucleotides outside the gene matches: 8. CDR1 ENHRY and CDR2 SYGVKD come from the germline V gene. CDR3 residues: CAISESPDREAGYTF. Here the CDR3 DNA reads TGTGCCATCAGTGAGTCCCCCGACAGGGAGGCTGGCTACACCTTC.

This clonotype was counted many times. The V and J genes are TRBV9 and TRBJ1-2; D is perhaps TRBD1 (6 bases). CDR3 length: 13 amino acids. V lost 0 bases, J lost 4 bases, and 7 bases lay in between. Germline CDR1 SGDLS, CDR2 YYNGEE. The DNA of the CDR3 is TGTGCCAGCAGCGTAGCAGGGGCCTATGGCTACACCTTC. Protein: CASSVAGAYGYTF.